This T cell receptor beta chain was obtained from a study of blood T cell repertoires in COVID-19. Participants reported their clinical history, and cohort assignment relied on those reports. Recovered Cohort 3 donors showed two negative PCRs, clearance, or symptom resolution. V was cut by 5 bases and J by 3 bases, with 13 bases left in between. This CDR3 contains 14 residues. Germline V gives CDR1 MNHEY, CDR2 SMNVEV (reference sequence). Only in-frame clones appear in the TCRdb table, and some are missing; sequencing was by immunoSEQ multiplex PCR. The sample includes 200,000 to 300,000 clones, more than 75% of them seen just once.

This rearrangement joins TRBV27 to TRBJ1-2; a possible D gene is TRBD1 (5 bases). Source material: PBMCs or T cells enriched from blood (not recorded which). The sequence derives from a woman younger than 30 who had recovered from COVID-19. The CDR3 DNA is TGTGCCAGCAGTCGGGGGGGATCGCACTATGGCTACACCTTC. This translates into CASSRGGSHYGYTF.